This T cell receptor (beta chain) is drawn from a study of T cell responses to AZD1222 COVID-19 vaccine. Between the trimmed V and J ends, which lost 5 bases and 5 bases, there was a span of 15 bases. This CDR3 contains 14 residues. The V gene's germline CDR1 is SGHAT and CDR2 FQDESV (reference sequence). Study observations and caveats: Following two doses of AZD1222, Spike-specific TCR breadth and depth rose.

In the case of this clone: Its antigen is undetermined.

Clones were read by immunoSEQ multiplex PCR, and TCRdb kept only the in-frame ones, dropping some. The sample lists 120,000 or so clones, roughly 87% occurring once. The sequence was collected from an adult in good health. The rearrangement joins TRBV11-1 to TRBJ2-5, with D hard to call. The sample consisted of peripheral blood, taken on day 0 of AZD1222 vaccination. For the CDR3, the DNA is TGTGCCAGCAGCCCAATAACCAGGCAGGAGACCCAGTACTTC. Encoded protein: CASSPITRQETQYF. Drawing the rest from reference TRBV11-1 and TRBJ2-5, the complete variable domain is EAEVAQSPRYKITEKSQAVAFWCDPISGHATLYWYRQILGQGPELLVQFQDESVVDDSQLPKDRFSAERLKGVDSTLKIQPAELGDSAMYLCASSPITRQETQYFGPGTRLLVL.